Listed below are T cell receptor beta chains from one sample, sequenced in a study of T cell responses to AZD1222 COVID-19 vaccine. This table comes from immunoSEQ multiplex PCR, and its TCRdb copy is limited to in-frame clones, with some not included. Of more than 150,000 clones listed, around 90% are singletons. Sample: peripheral blood, taken 28 days after the second AZD1222 dose. These receptor sequences come from an adult who received the AZD1222 COVID-19 vaccine. CDR3s include the opening cysteine and the closing phenylalanine or tryptophan. Rows give clone size only sometimes, using once, few, many, or a class for an expanded clone.

cdr3_aa	clone_size	v_call	j_call
CASGLVGGRELTGELFF	NA	TRBV12-5	TRBJ2-2
CASSYPSGGLRTDTQYF	NA	TRBV7-2	TRBJ2-3
CASSSTGTGDGYTF	NA	TRBV5-1	TRBJ1-2
CASSLDRGGPYEQYF	NA	TRBV6-5	TRBJ2-7
CASSTYRTDTQYF	NA	TRBV12-3/TRBV12-4	TRBJ2-3
CASVTGANQYEQYF	NA	TRBV6-5	TRBJ2-7
CAWSATPQGRGEAFF	NA	TRBV30	TRBJ1-1
CASSLGGRETQYF	NA	TRBV11-2	TRBJ2-5
CASSRGLSPNTGELFF	once	TRBV14	TRBJ2-2
CASSDGTRDYNEQFF	NA	TRBV6-4	TRBJ2-1
CASSVVRVRDRGREELFF	NA	TRBV6-4	TRBJ2-2
CASSQLAGGNTGELFF	NA	TRBV4-2	TRBJ2-2
CAISVGTNTEAFF	NA	TRBV10-3	TRBJ1-1
CATDRGPLETQYF	NA	TRBV6-6	TRBJ2-5
CASRRKTGGKMNEQFF	NA	TRBV12-2	TRBJ2-1
CASSPRGLITEAFF	NA	TRBV19	TRBJ1-1
CASSIADVRLGGTGELFF	few	TRBV19	TRBJ2-2
CATSLGSQNIQYF	NA	TRBV15	TRBJ2-4
CASSSSGAYSNQPQHF	NA	TRBV5-6	TRBJ1-5
CASPPWTGQPQHF	NA	TRBV5-1	TRBJ1-5
CASSLDTFSGNTIYF	NA	TRBV7-9	TRBJ1-3
CASSSASGRDINEQFF	NA	TRBV28	TRBJ2-1
CASLPPRLGEADTQYF	few	TRBV28	TRBJ2-3
CASSPDRVTGELFF	NA	TRBV5-1	TRBJ2-2
CASSIPQGLGGTDTQYF	NA	TRBV19	TRBJ2-3
CASSMGQGSYNEQFF	few	TRBV7-2	TRBJ2-1
CASANRTTSYEQYF	NA	TRBV3-1/TRBV3-2	TRBJ2-7
CASSYLQTNTEAFF	NA	TRBV6-5	TRBJ1-1
CAISEGLGKGPTEAFF	NA	TRBV10-3	TRBJ1-1
CSVDESLSNGYTF	NA	TRBV29-1	TRBJ1-2
CASRSGVGTEAFF	NA	TRBV27	TRBJ1-1
CASSQETQYF	NA	TRBV28	TRBJ2-5
CAISVGGRTEAFF	NA	TRBV10-3	TRBJ1-1
CASSWRGDGYTF	NA	TRBV5-1	TRBJ1-2
CAWSHGTGEGNQPQHF	NA	TRBV30	TRBJ1-5
CASSLDRGLGLLAFF	NA	TRBV27	TRBJ1-1